This T cell receptor (beta chain) was sequenced during a study of cytomegalovirus exposure and HLA in healthy donors. Study-level points and caveats: A later analysis linked a missense variant in DCLRE1C to the trimming of TCR beta V and J genes.

Concerning this clone: Its antigen remains unknown.

With 60 Vbeta and 13 Jbeta primers, the PCR was carried out. TCRdb keeps only in-frame clones here, not all; method: immunoSEQ multiplex PCR. The sample records some 150,000 clones, over 80% being singletons. The V gene's germline CDR1 is MGHRA and CDR2 YSYEKL. Trimming pared 3 bases from V and 2 bases from J, leaving 14 bases between. The CDR3 totals 15 residues. Sequencing was carried out using PBMCs. The chain combines TRBV4-1 with TRBJ2-7; D is possibly TRBD2 (6 bases). The clonotype originates from a female donor in good health and CMV-seronegative. This CDR3 reads CASSQGYGGTYEQYF. The CDR3 DNA is TGCGCCAGCAGCCAGGGTTATGGGGGGACCTACGAGCAGTACTTC.